This T cell receptor beta chain was found in a study of PD-1 blockade in classical Hodgkin lymphoma. Findings and limits, study-wide: It was CD4+ TCR diversity, not CD8+, that rose significantly by C4D1. Complete responders matched newly diagnosed patients in baseline diversity. Newly diagnosed patients had baseline TCR diversity that was reportedly lower than that of healthy donors.

Every patient was affected by relapse after autologous stem cell transplantation, while exposure to brentuximab vedotin was not uniform. Trimming took off 1 base at V and 8 bases at J, with 5 bases between the two ends. The CDR3 consists of 12 residues. Germline V gene lookup returns CDR1 SGHAT and CDR2 FQNNGV. Method: immunoSEQ multiplex PCR; TCRdb's copy keeps in-frame clones and lacks some. The sample holds approximately 15,000 clones, less than 90% seen once. About this clone itself: Its matching antigen is unknown.

This TCR came from a human donor with classical Hodgkin lymphoma. The rearrangement links TRBV11-2 to TRBJ1-4; D uncertain. This material consisted of peripheral blood mononuclear cells (PBMCs), taken at baseline. As DNA, the CDR3 is TGTGCCAGCAGCTTAGTCCCGGAAAAACTGTTTTTT. It translates to CASSLVPEKLFF.